This T cell receptor (beta chain) came from a study of T-cell memory formation after mild COVID-19. Study results and limitations: While clones contracting from day 15 to 85 were balanced between CD4 and CD8, later expanders leaned CD4+.

V was shortened by 0 bases and J by 3 bases, with 3 bases between the two germline ends. Germline loops: CDR1 LGHDT, CDR2 YNNKEL (reference sequence). CDR3 length: 12 amino acids. Via MiXCR, TCRdb re-called the 5' RACE reads, giving one row per CDR3 protein. The sample holds over 350,000 distinct CDR3 sequences, 20% to 25% seen once. This clonotype was counted between two and nine times. What it binds is unknown. The chain couples TRBV3-1 to TRBJ2-7; D is unresolved. The sequence was collected from an adult woman who had mild COVID-19 (a few samples of this study predate the infection). Cell type and time point are not known. Sample: PBMCs or a T cell subset sorted from them (not recorded which). CDR3 DNA: TGTGCCAGCAGCCAAGAATTCTACGAGCAGTACTTC. It specifies CASSQEFYEQYF.